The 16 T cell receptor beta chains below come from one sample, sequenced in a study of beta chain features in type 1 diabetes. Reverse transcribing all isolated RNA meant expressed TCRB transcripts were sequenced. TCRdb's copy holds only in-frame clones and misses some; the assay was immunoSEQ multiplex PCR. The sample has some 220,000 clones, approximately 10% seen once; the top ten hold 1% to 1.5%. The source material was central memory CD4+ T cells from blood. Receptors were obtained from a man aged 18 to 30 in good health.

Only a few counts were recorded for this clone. CDR3 protein: CASSLPLWGATAGANVLTF. The CDR3 DNA follows: TGTGCCAGCAGCCTGCCGCTATGGGGGGCTACGGCTGGGGCCAACGTCCTGACTTTC. The chain is built from TRBV5-6 and TRBJ2-6; tentatively, D is TRBD1 or TRBD2 (6 bases each). Germline V CDR1 and CDR2: SGHDT, YYEEEE. V was trimmed by 4 bases and J by 2 bases, leaving 22 bases between them. The CDR3 is 19 residues long.

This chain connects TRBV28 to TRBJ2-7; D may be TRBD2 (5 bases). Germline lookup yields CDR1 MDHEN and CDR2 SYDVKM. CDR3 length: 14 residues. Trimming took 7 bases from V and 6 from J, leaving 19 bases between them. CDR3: CASNPGSPWLEQYF. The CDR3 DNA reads TGTGCCAGCAACCCGGGATCCCCGTGGCTCGAGCAGTACTTC. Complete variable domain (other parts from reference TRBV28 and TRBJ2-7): DVKVTQSSRYLVKRTGEKVFLECVQDMDHENMFWYRQDPGLGLRLIYFSYDVKMKEKGDIPEGYSVSREKKERFSLILESASTNQTSMYLCASNPGSPWLEQYFGPGTRLTVT.

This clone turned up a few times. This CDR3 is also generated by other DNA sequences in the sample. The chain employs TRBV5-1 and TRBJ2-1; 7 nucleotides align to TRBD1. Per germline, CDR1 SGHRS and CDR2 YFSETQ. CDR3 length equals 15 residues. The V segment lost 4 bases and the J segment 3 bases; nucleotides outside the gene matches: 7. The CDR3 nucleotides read TGCGCCAGCAGCCTAGAGGGGGCCGGCTACAATGAGCAGTTCTTC. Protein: CASSLEGAGYNEQFF.

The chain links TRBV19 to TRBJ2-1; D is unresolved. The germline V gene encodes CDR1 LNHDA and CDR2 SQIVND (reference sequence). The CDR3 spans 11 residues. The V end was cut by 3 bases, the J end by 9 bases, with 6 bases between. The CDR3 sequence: CASSISGEQFF. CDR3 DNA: TGTGCCAGTAGTATTTCGGGTGAGCAGTTCTTC.

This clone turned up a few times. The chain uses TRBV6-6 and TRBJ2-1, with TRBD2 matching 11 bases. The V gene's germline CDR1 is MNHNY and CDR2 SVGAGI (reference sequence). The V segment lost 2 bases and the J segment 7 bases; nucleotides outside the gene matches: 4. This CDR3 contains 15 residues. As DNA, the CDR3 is TGTGCCAGCAGTTACGAAACTAGCGGGAGTAATGAGCAGTTCTTC. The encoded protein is CASSYETSGSNEQFF.

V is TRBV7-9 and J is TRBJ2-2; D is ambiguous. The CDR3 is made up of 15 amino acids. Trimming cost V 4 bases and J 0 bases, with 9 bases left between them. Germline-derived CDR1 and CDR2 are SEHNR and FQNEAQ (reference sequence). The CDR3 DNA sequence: TGTGCCAGCAGCTCCAAGCTAGCGAACACCGGGGAGCTGTTTTTT. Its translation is CASSSKLANTGELFF.

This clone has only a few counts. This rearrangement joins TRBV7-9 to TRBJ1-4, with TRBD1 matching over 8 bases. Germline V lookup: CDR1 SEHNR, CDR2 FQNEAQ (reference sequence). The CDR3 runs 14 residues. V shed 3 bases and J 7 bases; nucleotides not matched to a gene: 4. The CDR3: CASSFGTGGEKLFF. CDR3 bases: TGTGCCAGCAGCTTCGGAACAGGGGGTGAAAAACTGTTTTTT.

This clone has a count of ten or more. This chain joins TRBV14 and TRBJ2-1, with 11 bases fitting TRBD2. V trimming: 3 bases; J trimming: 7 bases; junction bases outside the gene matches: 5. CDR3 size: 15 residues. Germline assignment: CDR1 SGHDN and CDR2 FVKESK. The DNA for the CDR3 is TGTGCCAGCAGCCATTTTAGCGGGAGGGTTAATGAGCAGTTCTTC. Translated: CASSHFSGRVNEQFF.

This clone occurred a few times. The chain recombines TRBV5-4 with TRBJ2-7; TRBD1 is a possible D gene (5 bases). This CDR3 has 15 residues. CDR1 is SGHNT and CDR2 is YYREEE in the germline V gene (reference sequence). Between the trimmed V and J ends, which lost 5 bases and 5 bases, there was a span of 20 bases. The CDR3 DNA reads TGTGCCAGCAGTTATGACAGCCACTCAACGGACGAGCAGTACTTC. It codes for CASSYDSHSTDEQYF.

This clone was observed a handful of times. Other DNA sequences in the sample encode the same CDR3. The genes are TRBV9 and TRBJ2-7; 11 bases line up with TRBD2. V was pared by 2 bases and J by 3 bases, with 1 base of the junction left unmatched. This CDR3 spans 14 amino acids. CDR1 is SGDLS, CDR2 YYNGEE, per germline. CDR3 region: CASSVGTSGYEQYF. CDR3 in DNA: TGTGCCAGCAGCGTTGGGACTAGCGGCTACGAGCAGTACTTC.

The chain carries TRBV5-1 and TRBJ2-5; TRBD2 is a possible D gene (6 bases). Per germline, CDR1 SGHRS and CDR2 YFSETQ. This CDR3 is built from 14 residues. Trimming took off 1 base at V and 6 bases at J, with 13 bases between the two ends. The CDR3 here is CASSLQLAGQTQYF. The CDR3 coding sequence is TGCGCCAGCAGCTTGCAACTAGCAGGACAGACCCAGTACTTC. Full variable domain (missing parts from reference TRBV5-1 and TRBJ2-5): KAGVTQTPRYLIKTRGQQVTLSCSPISGHRSVSWYQQTPGQGLQFLFEYFSETQRNKGNFPGRFSGRQFSNSRSEMNVSTLELGDSALYLCASSLQLAGQTQYFGPGTRLLVL.

CDR3 nucleotide sequence: TGTGCCAGCAGCCCTGTCACGGGGACTAGCGGGACCGATACGCAGTATTTT. It yields the protein CASSPVTGTSGTDTQYF. The V and J genes are TRBV7-8 and TRBJ2-3; 13 bases agree with TRBD2. J was trimmed by 6 bases and V by 5 bases; bases with no gene match: 11. The CDR3 is 17 residues long. CDR1 is SGHVS and CDR2 is FQNEAQ in the germline V gene.

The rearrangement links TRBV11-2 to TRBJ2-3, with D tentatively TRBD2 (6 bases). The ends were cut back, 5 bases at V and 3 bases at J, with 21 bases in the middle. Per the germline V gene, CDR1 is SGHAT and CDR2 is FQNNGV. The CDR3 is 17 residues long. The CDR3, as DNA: TGTGCCAGCAGCACCCGGACTAACCCGAGGGAGACAGATACGCAGTATTTT. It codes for CASSTRTNPRETDTQYF.

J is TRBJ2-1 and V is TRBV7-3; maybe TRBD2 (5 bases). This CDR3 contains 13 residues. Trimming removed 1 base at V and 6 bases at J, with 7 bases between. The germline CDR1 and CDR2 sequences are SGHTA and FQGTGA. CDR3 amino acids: CASSLNAGNEQFF. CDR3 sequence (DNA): TGTGCCAGCAGCTTAAACGCGGGCAATGAGCAGTTCTTC. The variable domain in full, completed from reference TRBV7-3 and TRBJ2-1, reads GAGVSQTPSNKVTEKGKYVELRCDPISGHTALYWYRQSLGQGPEFLIYFQGTGAADDSGLPNDRFFAVRPEGSVSTLKIQRTERGDSAVYLCASSLNAGNEQFFGPGTRLTVL.

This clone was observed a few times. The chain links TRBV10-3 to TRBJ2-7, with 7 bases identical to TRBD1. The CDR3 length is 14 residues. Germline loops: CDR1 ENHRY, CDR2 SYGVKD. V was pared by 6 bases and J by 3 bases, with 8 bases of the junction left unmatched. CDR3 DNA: TGTGCCATCAGGGCCGGGACAGACTTCTACGAGCAGTACTTC. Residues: CAIRAGTDFYEQYF.

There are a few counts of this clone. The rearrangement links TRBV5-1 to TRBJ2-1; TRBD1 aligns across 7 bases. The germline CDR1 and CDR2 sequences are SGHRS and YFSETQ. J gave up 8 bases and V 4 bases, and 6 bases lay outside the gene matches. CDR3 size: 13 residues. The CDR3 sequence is CASSTGTVDEQFF. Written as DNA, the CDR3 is TGCGCCAGCAGCACCGGGACAGTCGATGAGCAGTTCTTC.